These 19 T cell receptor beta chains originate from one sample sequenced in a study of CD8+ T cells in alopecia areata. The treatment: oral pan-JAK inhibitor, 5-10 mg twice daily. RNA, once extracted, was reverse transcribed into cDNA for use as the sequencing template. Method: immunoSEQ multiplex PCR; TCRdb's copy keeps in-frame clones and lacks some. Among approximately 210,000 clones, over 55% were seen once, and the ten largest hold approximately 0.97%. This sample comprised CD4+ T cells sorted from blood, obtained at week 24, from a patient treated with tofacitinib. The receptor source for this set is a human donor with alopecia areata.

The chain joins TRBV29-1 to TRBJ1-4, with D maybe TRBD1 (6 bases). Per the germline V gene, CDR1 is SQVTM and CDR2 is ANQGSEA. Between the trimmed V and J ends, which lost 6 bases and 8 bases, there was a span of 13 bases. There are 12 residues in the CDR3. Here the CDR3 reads CSVGGQREKLFF. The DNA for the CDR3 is TGCAGCGTCGGCGGACAGCGCGAAAAACTGTTTTTT.

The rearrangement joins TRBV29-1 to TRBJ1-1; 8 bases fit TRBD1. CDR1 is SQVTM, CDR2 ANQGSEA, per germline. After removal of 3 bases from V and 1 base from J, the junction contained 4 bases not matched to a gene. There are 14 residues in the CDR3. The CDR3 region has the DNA TGCAGCGTTGAGGTACAGGGGGAGAACACTGAAGCTTTCTTT. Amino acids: CSVEVQGENTEAFF.

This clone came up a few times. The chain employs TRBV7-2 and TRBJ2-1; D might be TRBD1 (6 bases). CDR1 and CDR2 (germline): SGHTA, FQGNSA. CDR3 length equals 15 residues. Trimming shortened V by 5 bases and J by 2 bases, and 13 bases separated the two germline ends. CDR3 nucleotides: TGTGCCAGCAGCCTACAGGGTAGCACCTACAATGAGCAGTTCTTC. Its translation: CASSLQGSTYNEQFF. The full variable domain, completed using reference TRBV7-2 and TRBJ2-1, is GAGVSQSPSNKVTEKGKDVELRCDPISGHTALYWYRQSLGQGLEFLIYFQGNSAPDKSGLPSDRFSAERTGGSVSTLTIQRTQQEDSAVYLCASSLQGSTYNEQFFGPGTRLTVL.

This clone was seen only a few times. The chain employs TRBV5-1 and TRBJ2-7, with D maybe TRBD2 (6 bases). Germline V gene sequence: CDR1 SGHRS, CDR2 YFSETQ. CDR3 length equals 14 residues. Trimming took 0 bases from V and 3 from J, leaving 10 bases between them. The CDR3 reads CASSLGGKGYEQYF. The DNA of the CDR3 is TGCGCCAGCAGCTTGGGCGGGAAAGGCTACGAGCAGTACTTC. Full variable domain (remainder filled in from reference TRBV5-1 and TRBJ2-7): KAGVTQTPRYLIKTRGQQVTLSCSPISGHRSVSWYQQTPGQGLQFLFEYFSETQRNKGNFPGRFSGRQFSNSRSEMNVSTLELGDSALYLCASSLGGKGYEQYFGPGTRLTVT.

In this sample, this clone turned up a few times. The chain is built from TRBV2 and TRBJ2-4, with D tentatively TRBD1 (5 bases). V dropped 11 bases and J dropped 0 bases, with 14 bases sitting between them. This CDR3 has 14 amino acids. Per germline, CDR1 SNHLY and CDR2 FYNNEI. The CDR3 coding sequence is TGTGCCGGTCAGCCTAGGGGAGCCAAAAACATTCAGTACTTC. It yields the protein CAGQPRGAKNIQYF.

The CDR3 region is CAWSRDGTGNIQYF. The CDR3 DNA is TGTGCCTGGAGTCGGGACGGCACAGGAAACATTCAGTACTTC. This chain joins TRBV30 and TRBJ2-4; TRBD1 or TRBD2 may be the D gene (5 bases each). Trimming took off 2 bases at V and 6 bases at J, with 14 bases between the two ends. Germline loops: CDR1 GTSNPN, CDR2 SVGIG (reference sequence). The CDR3 extends over 14 amino acids. The entire variable domain, with the rest obtained from reference TRBV30 and TRBJ2-4, is as follows: SQTIHQWPATLVQPVGSPLSLECTVEGTSNPNLYWYRQAAGRGLQLLFYSVGIGQISSEVPQNLSASRPQDRQFILSSKKLLLSDSGFYLCAWSRDGTGNIQYFGAGTRLSVL.

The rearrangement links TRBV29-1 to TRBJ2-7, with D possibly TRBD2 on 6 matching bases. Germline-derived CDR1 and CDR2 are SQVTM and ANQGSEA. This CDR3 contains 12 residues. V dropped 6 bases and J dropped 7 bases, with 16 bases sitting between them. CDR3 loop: CSVLDYRGEQYF. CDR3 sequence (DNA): TGCAGCGTCCTGGACTATCGCGGTGAGCAGTACTTC.

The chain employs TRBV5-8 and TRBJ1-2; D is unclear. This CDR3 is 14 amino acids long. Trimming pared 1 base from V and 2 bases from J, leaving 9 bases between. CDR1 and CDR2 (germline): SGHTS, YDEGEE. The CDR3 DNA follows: TGTGCCAGCAGCTTGTTGGCGGTAAACTATGGCTACACCTTC. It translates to CASSLLAVNYGYTF.

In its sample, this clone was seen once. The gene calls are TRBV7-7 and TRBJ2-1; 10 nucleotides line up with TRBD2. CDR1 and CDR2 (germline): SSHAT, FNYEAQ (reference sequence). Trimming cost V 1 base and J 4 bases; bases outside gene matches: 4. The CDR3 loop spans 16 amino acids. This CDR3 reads CASSLDPAGGYNEQFF. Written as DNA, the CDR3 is TGTGCCAGCAGCTTAGATCCAGCGGGGGGGTACAATGAGCAGTTCTTC.

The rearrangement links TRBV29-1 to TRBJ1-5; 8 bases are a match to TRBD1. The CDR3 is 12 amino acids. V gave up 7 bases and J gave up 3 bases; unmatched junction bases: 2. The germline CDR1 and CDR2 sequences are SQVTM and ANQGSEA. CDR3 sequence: CSAGQVNQPQHF. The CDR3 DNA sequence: TGCAGCGCGGGACAGGTCAATCAGCCCCAGCATTTT.

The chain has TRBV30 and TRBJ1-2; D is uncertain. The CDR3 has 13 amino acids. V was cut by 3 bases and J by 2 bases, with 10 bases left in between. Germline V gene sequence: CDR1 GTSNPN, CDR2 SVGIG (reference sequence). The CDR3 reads CAWRLGSNYGYTF. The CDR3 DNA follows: TGTGCCTGGAGACTGGGATCGAACTATGGCTACACCTTC.

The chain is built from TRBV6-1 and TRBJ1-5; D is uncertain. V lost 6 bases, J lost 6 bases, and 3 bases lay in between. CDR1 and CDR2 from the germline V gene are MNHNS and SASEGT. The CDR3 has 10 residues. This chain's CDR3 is CASSGQPQHF. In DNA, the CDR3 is TGTGCCAGCAGCGGTCAGCCCCAGCATTTT.

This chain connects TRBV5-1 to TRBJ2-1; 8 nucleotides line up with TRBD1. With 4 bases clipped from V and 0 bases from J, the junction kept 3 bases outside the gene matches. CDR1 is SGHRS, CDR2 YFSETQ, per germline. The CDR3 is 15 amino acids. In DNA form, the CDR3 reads TGCGCCAGCAGCCAACAGGGGGACTCCTACAATGAGCAGTTCTTC. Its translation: CASSQQGDSYNEQFF.

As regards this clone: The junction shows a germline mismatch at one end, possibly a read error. The CDR3 region has the DNA TGCGCCAGCAGGGCGGACAGCCACGCCGGAAACACTCAGTACTTC. Residues: CASRADSHAGNTQYF. The genes are TRBV5-1 and TRBJ2-4; D possibly corresponds to TRBD1 (6 bases). CDR3 length: 15 amino acids. The V gene's germline CDR1 is SGHRS and CDR2 YFSETQ.

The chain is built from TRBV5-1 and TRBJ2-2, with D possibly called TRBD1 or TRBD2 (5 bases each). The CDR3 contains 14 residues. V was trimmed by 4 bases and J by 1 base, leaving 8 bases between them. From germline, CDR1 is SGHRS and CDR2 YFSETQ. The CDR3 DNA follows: TGCGCCAGCAGCGGGGACGGGAACACCGGGGAGCTGTTTTTT. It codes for CASSGDGNTGELFF.

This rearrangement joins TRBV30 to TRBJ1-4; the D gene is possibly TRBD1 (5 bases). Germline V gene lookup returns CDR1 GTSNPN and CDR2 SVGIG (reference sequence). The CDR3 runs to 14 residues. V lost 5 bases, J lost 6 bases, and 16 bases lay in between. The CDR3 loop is CAWDPTGKYEKLFF. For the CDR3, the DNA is TGTGCCTGGGACCCTACAGGAAAGTATGAAAAACTGTTTTTT.

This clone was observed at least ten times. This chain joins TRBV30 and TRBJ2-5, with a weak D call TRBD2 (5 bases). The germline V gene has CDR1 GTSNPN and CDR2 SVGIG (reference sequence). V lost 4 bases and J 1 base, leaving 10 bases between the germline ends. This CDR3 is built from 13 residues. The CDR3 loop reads CAWNRGFQETQYF. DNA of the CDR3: TGTGCCTGGAATCGGGGATTCCAAGAGACCCAGTACTTC.

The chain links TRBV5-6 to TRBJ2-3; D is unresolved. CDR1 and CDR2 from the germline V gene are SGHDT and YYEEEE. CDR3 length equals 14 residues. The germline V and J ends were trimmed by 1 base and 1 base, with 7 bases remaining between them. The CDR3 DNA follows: TGTGCCAGCAGCTTGACGATAGGCACAGATACGCAGTATTTT. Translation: CASSLTIGTDTQYF. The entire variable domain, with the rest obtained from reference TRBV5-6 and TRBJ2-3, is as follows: DAGVTQSPTHLIKTRGQQVTLRCSPKSGHDTVSWYQQALGQGPQFIFQYYEEEERQRGNFPDRFSGHQFPNYSSELNVNALLLGDSALYLCASSLTIGTDTQYFGPGTRLTVL.

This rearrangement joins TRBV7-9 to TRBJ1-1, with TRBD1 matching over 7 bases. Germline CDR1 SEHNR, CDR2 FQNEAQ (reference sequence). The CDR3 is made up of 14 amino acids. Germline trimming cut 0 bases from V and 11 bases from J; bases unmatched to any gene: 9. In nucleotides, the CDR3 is TGTGCCAGCAGCTTAGCGGCGGCAGGGGGTGAGGCTTTCTTT. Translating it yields CASSLAAAGGEAFF.